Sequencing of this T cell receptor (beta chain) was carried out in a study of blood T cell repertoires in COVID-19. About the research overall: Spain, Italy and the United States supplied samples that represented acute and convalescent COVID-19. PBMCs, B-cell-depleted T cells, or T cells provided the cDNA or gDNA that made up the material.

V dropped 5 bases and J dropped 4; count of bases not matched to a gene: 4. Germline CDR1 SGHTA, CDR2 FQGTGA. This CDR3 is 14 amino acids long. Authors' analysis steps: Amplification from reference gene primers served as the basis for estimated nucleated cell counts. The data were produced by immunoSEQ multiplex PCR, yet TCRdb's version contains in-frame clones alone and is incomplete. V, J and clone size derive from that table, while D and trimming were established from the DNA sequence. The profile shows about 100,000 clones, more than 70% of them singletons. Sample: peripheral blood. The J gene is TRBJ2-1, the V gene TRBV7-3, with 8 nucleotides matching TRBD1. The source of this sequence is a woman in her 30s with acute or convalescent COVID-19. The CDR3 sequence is CASSRDRQYNEQFF. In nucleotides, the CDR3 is TGTGCCAGCAGCCGGGACAGGCAATACAATGAGCAGTTCTTC.